This is a list of T cell receptor beta chains from one sample in a study of OX40 agonist ivuxolimab in advanced cancers. Sequencing used immunoSEQ multiplex PCR; TCRdb keeps in-frame clones, though not all of them. The sample lists about 60,000 clones, roughly nine tenths occurring once. The sequencing here drew on CD4+ or CD8+ T cells sorted from blood, taken in a trial of the OX40 agonist ivuxolimab. The receptors here all came from an adult with an advanced solid tumor such as melanoma, head and neck, liver or kidney cancer. Each CDR3 is given with its conserved first and last residue. A D gene is named only where the DNA matches it firmly.

d_gene,v_gene,len,j_gene,CDR3aa,CDR3nt
TRBD2,TRBV2,15,TRBJ2-1,CASSEGAGGQYEQFF,TGTGCCAGCAGTGAGGGAGCGGGGGGCCAGTATGAGCAGTTCTTC
NA,TRBV7-9,12,TRBJ2-7,CASRLGSYEQYF,TGTGCCAGCAGGTTGGGCTCCTACGAGCAGTACTTC
NA,TRBV4-2,14,TRBJ2-1,CASSRVLGAVEQFF,TGTGCCAGCAGCCGGGTCCTGGGCGCTGTTGAGCAGTTCTTC
TRBD1,TRBV5-1,15,TRBJ2-3,CASSSGQHSTDTQYF,TGCGCCAGCAGCTCGGGACAGCATAGCACAGATACGCAGTATTTT